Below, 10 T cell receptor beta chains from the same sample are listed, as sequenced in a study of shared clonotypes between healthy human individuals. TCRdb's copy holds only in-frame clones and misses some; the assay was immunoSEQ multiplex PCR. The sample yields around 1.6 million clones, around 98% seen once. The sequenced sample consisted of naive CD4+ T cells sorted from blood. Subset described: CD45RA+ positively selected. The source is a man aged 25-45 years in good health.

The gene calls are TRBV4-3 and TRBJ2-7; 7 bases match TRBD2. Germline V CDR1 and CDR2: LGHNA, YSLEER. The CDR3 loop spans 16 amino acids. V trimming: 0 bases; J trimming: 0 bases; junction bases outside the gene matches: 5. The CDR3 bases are TGCGCCAGCAGCCAAGAGCCGGGACTAACCTCCTACGAGCAGTACTTC. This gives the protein CASSQEPGLTSYEQYF.

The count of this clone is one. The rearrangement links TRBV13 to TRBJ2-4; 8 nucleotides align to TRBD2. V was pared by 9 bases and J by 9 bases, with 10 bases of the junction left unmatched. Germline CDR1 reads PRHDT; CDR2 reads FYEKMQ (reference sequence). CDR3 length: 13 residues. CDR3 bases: TGTGCCAGTTCGGGTCACGGGAGGGGCATTCAGTACTTC. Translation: CASSGHGRGIQYF.

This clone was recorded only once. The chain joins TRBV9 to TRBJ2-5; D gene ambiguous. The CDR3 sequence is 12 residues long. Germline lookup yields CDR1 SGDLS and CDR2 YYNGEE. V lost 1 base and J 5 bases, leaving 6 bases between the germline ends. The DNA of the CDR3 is TGTGCCAGCAGCGTAATAATGGAGACCCAGTACTTC. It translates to CASSVIMETQYF.

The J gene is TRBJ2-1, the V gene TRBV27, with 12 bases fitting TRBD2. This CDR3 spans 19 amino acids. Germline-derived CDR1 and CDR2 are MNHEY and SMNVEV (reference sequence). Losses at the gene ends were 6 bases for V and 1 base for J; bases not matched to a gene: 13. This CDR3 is CASRDRSGLAGRSYNEQFF. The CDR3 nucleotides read TGTGCCAGCAGAGACCGATCCGGACTAGCGGGAAGGTCCTACAATGAGCAGTTCTTC.

DNA for the CDR3: TGTGCCTGGTTGGGACCGGGACAGGGATATTACAATGAGCAGTTCTTC. It is translated as CAWLGPGQGYYNEQFF. The chain has TRBV30 and TRBJ2-1, with TRBD1 identical over 9 bases. Germline CDR1 and CDR2: GTSNPN and SVGIG (reference sequence). This CDR3 comprises 16 residues. J gave up 4 bases and V 5 bases, and 12 bases lay outside the gene matches.

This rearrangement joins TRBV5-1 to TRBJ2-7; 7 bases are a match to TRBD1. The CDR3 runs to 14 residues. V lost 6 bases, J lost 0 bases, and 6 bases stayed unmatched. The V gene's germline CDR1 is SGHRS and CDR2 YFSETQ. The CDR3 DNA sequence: TGCGCCAGCAAAAGGACAGGTCTCTCCTACGAGCAGTACTTC. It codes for CASKRTGLSYEQYF.

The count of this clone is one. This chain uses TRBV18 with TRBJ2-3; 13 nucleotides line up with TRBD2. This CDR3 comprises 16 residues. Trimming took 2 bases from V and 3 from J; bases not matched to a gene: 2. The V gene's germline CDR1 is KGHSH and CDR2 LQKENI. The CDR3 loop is CASSPGTSGTTDTQYF. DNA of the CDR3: TGTGCCAGCTCACCAGGGACTAGCGGGACAACAGATACGCAGTATTTT. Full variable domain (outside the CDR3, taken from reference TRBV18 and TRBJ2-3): NAGVMQNPRHLVRRRGQEARLRCSPMKGHSHVYWYRQLPEEGLKFMVYLQKENIIDESGMPKERFSAEFPKEGPSILRIQQVVRGDSAAYFCASSPGTSGTTDTQYFGPGTRLTVL.

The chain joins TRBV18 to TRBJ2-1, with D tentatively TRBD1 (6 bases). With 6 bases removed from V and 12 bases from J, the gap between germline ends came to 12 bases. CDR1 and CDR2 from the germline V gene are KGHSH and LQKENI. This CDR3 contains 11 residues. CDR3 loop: CASSTGQSQFF. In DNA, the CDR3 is TGTGCCAGCTCGACCGGACAGTCGCAGTTCTTC.

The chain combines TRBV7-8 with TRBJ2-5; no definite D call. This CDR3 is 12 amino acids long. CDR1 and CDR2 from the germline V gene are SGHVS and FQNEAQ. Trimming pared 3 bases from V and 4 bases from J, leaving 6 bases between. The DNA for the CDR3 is TGTGCCAGCAGCTTGACTTTAGAGACCCAGTACTTC. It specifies CASSLTLETQYF.

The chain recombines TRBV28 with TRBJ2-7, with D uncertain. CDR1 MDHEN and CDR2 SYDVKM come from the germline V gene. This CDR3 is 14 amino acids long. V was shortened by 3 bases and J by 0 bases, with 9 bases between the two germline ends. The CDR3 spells CASSFRARSYEQYF. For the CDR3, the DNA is TGTGCCAGCAGTTTTCGCGCTCGCTCCTACGAGCAGTACTTC. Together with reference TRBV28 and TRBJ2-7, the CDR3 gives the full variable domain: DVKVTQSSRYLVKRTGEKVFLECVQDMDHENMFWYRQDPGLGLRLIYFSYDVKMKEKGDIPEGYSVSREKKERFSLILESASTNQTSMYLCASSFRARSYEQYFGPGTRLTVT.